Sequencing of this T cell receptor beta chain was carried out in a study of OX40 agonist ivuxolimab in advanced cancers. Study-level findings and limits: CD8+ T cells showed, on average, more clonal expansion than CD4+ cells. In the expanded peripheral T cells, antigen specificity was never determined.

Profiled with immunoSEQ multiplex PCR; TCRdb holds only in-frame clones, not every one. The sample lists about 89,000 clones, around 90% seen once, with less than 0.75% in the top ten. V lost 3 bases and J lost 0, with 9 bases in between. CDR3 length: 15 amino acids. Germline V gene sequence: CDR1 LNHDA, CDR2 SQIVND (reference sequence). This clone was recorded a few times. The antigen remains unidentified. This material consisted of CD4+ or CD8+ T cells sorted from blood, taken in a trial of the OX40 agonist ivuxolimab. This clonotype was sampled from an adult with an advanced solid tumor such as melanoma, head and neck, liver or kidney cancer. The genes are TRBV19 and TRBJ1-3; D not certain. CDR3 nucleotides: TGTGCCAGTAGTATGGGCCTGATCTCTGGAAACACCATATATTTT. Its translation: CASSMGLISGNTIYF.